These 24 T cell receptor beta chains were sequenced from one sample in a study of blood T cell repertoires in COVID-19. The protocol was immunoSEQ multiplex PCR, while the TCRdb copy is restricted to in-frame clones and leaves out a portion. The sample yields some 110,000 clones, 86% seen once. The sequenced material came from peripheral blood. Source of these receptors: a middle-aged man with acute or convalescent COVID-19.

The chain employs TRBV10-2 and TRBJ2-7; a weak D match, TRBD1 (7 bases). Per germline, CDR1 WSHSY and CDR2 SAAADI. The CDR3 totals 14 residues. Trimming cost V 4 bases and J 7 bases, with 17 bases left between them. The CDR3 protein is CASSGQGGPLEQYF. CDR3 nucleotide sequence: TGCGCCAGCAGTGGTCAGGGGGGACCCCTTGAGCAGTACTTC.

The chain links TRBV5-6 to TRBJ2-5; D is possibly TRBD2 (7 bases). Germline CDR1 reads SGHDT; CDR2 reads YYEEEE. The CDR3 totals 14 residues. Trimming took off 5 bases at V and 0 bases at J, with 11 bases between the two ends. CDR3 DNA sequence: TGTGCCAGCAGTCGCGGGGGCTACCAAGAGACCCAGTACTTC. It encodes CASSRGGYQETQYF.

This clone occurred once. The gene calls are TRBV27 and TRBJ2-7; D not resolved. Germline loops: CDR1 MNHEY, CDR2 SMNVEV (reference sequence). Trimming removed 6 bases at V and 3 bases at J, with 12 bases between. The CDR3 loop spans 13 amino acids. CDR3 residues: CASRSGIHYEQYF. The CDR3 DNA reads TGTGCCAGCAGGTCTGGCATCCACTACGAGCAGTACTTC.

The CDR3 DNA is TGTGCCAGCAGTTATGGACAGAATAGCAATCAGCCCCAGCATTTT. This gives the protein CASSYGQNSNQPQHF. The chain carries TRBV3-1 (or the pseudogene TRBV3-2) and TRBJ1-5, with D possibly matching TRBD1 (6 bases). Looked up from germline, CDR1 is LGHDT and CDR2 is YNNKEL (reference sequence). The V end lost 6 bases, the J end lost 0 bases, and 12 bases lay between the germline ends. This CDR3 is built from 15 residues.

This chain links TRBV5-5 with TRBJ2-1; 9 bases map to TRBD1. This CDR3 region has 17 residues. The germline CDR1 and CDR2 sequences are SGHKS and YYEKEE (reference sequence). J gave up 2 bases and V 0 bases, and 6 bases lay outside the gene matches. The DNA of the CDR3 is TGTGCCAGCAGCTTGGCAGGTTGGGACAGGGCCTACAATGAGCAGTTCTTC. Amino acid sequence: CASSLAGWDRAYNEQFF.

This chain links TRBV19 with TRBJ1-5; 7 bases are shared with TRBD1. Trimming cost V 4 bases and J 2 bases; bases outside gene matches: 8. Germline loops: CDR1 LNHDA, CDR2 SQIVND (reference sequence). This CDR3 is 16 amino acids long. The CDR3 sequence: CASSTRQGGGNQPQHF. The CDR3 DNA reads TGTGCCAGTAGTACCCGACAGGGCGGTGGCAATCAGCCCCAGCATTTT.

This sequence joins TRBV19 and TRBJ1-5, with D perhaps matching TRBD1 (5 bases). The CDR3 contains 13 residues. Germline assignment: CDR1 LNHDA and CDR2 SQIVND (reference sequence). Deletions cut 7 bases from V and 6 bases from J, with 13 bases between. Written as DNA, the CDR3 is TGTGCCAGTAAGCGGGGGGGTCTTCAGCCCCAGCATTTT. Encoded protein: CASKRGGLQPQHF.

The CDR3 bases are TGTGCCAGCAGCTTTTCGGGACTAGCGGGAGAATACGAGCAGTACTTC. Amino acid sequence: CASSFSGLAGEYEQYF. This chain links TRBV11-2 with TRBJ2-7, with 14 positions matching TRBD2. V lost 3 bases to trimming and J lost 4 bases; unmatched junction nucleotides: 5. This CDR3 spans 16 amino acids. Germline V gene sequence: CDR1 SGHAT, CDR2 FQNNGV.

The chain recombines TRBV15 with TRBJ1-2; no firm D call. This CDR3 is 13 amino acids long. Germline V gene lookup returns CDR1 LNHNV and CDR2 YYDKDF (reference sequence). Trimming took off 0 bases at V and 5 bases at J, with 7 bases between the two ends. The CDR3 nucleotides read TGTGCCACCAGCAGAGATGAGGGTTATGGCTACACCTTC. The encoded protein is CATSRDEGYGYTF. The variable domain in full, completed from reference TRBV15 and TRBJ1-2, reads DAMVIQNPRYQVTQFGKPVTLSCSQTLNHNVMYWYQQKSSQAPKLLFHYYDKDFNNEADTPDNFQSRRPNTSFCFLDIRSPGLGDTAMYLCATSRDEGYGYTFGSGTRLTVV.

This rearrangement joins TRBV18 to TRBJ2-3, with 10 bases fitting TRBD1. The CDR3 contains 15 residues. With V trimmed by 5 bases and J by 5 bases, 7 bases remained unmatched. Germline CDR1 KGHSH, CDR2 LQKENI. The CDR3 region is CASSNGQGVKDTQYF. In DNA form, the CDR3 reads TGTGCCAGCTCAAATGGACAGGGGGTAAAAGATACGCAGTATTTT.

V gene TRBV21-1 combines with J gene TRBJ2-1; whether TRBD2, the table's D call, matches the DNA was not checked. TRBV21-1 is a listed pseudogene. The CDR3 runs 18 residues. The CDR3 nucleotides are TGTGCCAGCAGCAAAGCCCTAGCGGGAGAGGGCACCTACAATGAGCAGTTCTTC. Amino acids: CASSKALAGEGTYNEQFF.

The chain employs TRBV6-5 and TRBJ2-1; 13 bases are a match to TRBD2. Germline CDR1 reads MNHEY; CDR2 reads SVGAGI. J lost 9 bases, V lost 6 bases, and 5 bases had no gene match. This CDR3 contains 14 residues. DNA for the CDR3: TGTGCCAGCAGCGGACTAGCGGGAGTCTTTGAGCAGTTCTTC. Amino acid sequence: CASSGLAGVFEQFF.

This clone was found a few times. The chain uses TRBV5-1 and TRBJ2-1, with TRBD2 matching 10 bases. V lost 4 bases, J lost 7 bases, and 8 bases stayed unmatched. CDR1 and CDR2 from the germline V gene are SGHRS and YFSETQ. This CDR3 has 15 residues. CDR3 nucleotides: TGCGCCAGCAGCACTCTAGCGGGAGATAGAAATGAGCAGTTCTTC. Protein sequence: CASSTLAGDRNEQFF.

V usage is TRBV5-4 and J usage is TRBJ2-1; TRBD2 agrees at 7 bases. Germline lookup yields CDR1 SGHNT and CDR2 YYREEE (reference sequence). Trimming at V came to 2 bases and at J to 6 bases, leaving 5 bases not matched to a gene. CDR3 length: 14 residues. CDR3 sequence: CASSFGGVGNEQFF. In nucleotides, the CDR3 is TGTGCCAGCAGCTTTGGGGGGGTGGGCAATGAGCAGTTCTTC.

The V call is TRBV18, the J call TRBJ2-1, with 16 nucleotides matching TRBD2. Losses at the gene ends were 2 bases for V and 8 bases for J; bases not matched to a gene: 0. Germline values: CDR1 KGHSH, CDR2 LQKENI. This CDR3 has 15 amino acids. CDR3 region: CASSPGTSGRDEQFF. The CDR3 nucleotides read TGTGCCAGCTCACCAGGGACTAGCGGGAGGGATGAGCAGTTCTTC.

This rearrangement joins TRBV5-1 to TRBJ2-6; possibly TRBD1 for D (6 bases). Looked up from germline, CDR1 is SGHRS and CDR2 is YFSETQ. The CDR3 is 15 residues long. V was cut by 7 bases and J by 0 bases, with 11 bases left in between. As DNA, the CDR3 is TGCGCCAGCGAGACAGGAAGCTCTGGGGCCAACGTCCTGACTTTC. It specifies CASETGSSGANVLTF. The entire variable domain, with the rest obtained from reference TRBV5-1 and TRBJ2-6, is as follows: KAGVTQTPRYLIKTRGQQVTLSCSPISGHRSVSWYQQTPGQGLQFLFEYFSETQRNKGNFPGRFSGRQFSNSRSEMNVSTLELGDSALYLCASETGSSGANVLTFGAGSRLTVL.

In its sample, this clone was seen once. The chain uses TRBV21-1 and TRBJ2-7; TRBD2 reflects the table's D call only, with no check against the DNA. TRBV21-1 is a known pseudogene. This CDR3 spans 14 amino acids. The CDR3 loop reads CASSKVGSSYEQYF. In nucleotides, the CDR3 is TGTGCCAGCAGCAAAGTGGGGAGCTCCTACGAGCAGTACTTC.

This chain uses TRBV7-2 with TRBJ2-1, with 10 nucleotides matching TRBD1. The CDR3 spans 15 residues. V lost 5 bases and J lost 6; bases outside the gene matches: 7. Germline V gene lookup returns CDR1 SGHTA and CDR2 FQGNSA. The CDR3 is CASSPVGQGVNEQFF. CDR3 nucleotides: TGTGCCAGCAGCCCAGTTGGACAGGGGGTCAATGAGCAGTTCTTC.

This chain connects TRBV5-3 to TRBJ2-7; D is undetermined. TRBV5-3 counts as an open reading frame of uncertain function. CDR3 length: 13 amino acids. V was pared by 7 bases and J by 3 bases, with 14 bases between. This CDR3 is CARDGGENYEQYF. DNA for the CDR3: TGTGCCAGAGACGGCGGAGAGAACTACGAGCAGTACTTC.

The CDR3 is CASSLDPYSNQPQHF. DNA of the CDR3: TGTGCCAGCAGCTTAGATCCCTATAGCAATCAGCCCCAGCATTTT. J is TRBJ1-5 and V is TRBV5-8; D uncertain. Germline V gene data show CDR1 as SGHTS and CDR2 as YDEGEE. The CDR3 length is 15 residues. Trimming left V 2 bases short and J 0 bases short, with 9 bases between.

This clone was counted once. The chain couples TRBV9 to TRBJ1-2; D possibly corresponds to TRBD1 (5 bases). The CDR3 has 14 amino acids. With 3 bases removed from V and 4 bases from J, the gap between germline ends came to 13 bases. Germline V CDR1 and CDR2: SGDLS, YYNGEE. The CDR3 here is CASSGTKGPYGYTF. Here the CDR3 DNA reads TGTGCCAGCAGCGGGACCAAGGGGCCCTATGGCTACACCTTC.

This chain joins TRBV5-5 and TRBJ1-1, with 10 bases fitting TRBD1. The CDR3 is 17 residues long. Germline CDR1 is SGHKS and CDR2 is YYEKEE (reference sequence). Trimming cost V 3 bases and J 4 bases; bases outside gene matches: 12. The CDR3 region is CASSYLRDRGPGTEAFF. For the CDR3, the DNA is TGTGCCAGCAGCTACCTCCGGGACAGGGGCCCGGGCACTGAAGCTTTCTTT.

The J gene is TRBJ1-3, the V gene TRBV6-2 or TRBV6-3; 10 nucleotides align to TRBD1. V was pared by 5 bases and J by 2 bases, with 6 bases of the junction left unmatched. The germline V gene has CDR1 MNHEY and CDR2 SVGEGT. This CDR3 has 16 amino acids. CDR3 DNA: TGTGCCAGCAGTGTCGGGACAGGGGCAACTGGAAACACCATATATTTT. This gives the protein CASSVGTGATGNTIYF.

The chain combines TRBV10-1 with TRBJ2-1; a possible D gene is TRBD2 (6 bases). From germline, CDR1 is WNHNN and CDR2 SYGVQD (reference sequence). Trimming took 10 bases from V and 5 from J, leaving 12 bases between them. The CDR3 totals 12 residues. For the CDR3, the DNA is TGCGCCACCCGGGGGTGCAACAATGAGCAGTTCTTC. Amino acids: CATRGCNNEQFF.